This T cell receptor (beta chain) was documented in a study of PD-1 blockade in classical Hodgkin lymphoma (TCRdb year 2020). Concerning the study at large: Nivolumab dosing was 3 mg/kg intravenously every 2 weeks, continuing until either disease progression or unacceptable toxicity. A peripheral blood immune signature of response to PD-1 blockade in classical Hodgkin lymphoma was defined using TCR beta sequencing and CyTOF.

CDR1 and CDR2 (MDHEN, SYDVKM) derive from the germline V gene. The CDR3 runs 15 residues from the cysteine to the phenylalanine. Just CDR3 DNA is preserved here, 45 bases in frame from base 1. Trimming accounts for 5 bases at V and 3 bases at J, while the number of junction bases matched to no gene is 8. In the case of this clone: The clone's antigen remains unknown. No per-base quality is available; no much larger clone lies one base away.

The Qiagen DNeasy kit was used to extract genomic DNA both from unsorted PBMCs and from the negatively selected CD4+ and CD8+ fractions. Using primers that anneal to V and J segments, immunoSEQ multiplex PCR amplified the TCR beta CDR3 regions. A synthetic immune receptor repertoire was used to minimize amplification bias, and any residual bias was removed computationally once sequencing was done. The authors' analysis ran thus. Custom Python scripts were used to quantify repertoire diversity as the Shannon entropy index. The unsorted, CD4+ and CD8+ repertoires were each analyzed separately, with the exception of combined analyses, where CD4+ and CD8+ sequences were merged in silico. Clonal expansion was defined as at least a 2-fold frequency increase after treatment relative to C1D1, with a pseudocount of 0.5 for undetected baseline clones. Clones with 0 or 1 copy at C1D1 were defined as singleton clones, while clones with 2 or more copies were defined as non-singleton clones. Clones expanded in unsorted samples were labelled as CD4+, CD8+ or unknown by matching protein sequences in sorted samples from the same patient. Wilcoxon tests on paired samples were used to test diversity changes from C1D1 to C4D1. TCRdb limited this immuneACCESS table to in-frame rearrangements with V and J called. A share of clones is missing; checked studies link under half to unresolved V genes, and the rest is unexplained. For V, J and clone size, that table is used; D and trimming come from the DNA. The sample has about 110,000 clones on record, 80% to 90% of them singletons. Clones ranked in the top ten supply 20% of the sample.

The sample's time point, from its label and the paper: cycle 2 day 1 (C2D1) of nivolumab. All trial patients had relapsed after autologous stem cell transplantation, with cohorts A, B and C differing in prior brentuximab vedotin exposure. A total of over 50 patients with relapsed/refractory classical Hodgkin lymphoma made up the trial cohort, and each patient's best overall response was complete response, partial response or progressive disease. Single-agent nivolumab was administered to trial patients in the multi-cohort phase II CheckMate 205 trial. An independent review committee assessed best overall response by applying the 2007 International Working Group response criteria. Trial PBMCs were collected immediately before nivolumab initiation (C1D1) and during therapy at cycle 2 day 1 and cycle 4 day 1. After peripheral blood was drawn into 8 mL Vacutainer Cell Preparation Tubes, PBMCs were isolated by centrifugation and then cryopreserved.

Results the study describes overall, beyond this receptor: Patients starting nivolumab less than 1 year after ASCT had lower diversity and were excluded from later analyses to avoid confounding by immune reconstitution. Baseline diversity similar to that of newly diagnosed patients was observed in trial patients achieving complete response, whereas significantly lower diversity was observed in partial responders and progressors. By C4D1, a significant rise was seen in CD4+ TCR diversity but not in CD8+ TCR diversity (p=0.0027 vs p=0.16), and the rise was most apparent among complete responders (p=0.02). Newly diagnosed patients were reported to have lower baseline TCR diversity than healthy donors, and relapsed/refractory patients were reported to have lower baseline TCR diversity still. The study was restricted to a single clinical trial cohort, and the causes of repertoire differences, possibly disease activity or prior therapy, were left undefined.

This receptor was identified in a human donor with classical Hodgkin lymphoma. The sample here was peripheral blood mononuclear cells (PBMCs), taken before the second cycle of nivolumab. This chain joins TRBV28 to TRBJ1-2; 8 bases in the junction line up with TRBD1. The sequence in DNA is TGTGCCAGCAGTCTCTTGGACAGGGCTTACTATGGCTACACCTTC. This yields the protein CASSLLDRAYYGYTF.